Following are 11 T cell receptor beta chains from one sample sequenced in a study of control samples from healthy donors and cancer patients. The assay was immunoSEQ multiplex PCR, and TCRdb's table has in-frame clones only and misses some. The repertoire holds around 80,000 clones, with 88% as singletons. The material sequenced was blood. The receptors originated from a woman aged 50 to 60 in good health.

J is TRBJ1-2 and V is TRBV5-8; 7 bases map to TRBD1. V trimming: 0 bases; J trimming: 8 bases; junction bases outside the gene matches: 10. The germline V gene has CDR1 SGHTS and CDR2 YDEGEE. The CDR3 spans 15 residues. This CDR3 reads CASSLEAGGRRGYTF. CDR3 nucleotides: TGTGCCAGCAGCTTGGAAGCAGGGGGACGTAGAGGCTACACCTTC.

This chain uses TRBV30 with TRBJ2-7, with 9 nucleotides matching TRBD1. After removal of 0 bases from V and 10 bases from J, the junction contained 10 bases not matched to a gene. The CDR3 consists of 14 residues. Germline V gene data show CDR1 as GTSNPN and CDR2 as SVGIG (reference sequence). DNA of the CDR3: TGTGCCTGGAGTGTAACAGGGGGCCCCCCGATACAGTACTTC. This sequence encodes CAWSVTGGPPIQYF. Full variable domain (rest looked up from reference TRBV30 and TRBJ2-7): SQTIHQWPATLVQPVGSPLSLECTVEGTSNPNLYWYRQAAGRGLQLLFYSVGIGQISSEVPQNLSASRPQDRQFILSSKKLLLSDSGFYLCAWSVTGGPPIQYFGPGTRLTVT.

The chain couples TRBV27 to TRBJ2-1, with D unclear. Trimming shortened V by 1 base and J by 9 bases, and 16 bases separated the two germline ends. This CDR3 has 15 amino acids. Looked up from germline, CDR1 is MNHEY and CDR2 is SMNVEV (reference sequence). In DNA, the CDR3 is TGTGCCAGCAGTTTATATAGGGATTTGAAGCTTGAGCAGTTCTTC. Translation: CASSLYRDLKLEQFF.

The rearrangement links TRBV5-6 to TRBJ2-7, with 9 bases identical to TRBD2. V gave up 0 bases and J gave up 7 bases; unmatched junction bases: 8. This CDR3 is built from 15 residues. Germline CDR1 is SGHDT and CDR2 is YYEEEE. CDR3 amino acids: CASSLGAGGPGEQYF. CDR3 sequence (DNA): TGTGCCAGCAGCTTGGGCGCGGGGGGGCCGGGGGAGCAGTACTTC.

The chain carries TRBV6-6 and TRBJ1-3; no definite D call. The CDR3 spans 14 residues. Germline V CDR1 and CDR2: MNHNY, SVGAGI (reference sequence). V dropped 10 bases and J dropped 0 bases, with 13 bases sitting between them. DNA of the CDR3: TGTGCCATCTACGACGGTATCTCTGGAAACACCATATATTTT. Translated: CAIYDGISGNTIYF.

The chain carries TRBV12-3 or TRBV12-4 and TRBJ1-2; no clear D. The CDR3 is 12 residues long. V gave up 2 bases and J gave up 6 bases, with 7 bases separating them. CDR3: CASSLKGNGYTF. The CDR3 region has the DNA TGTGCCAGCAGTTTAAAAGGGAATGGCTACACCTTC.

This clone has a single count. The chain links TRBV15 to TRBJ2-2, with 12 positions matching TRBD1. From germline, CDR1 is LNHNV and CDR2 YYDKDF (reference sequence). The length of the CDR3 is 17 residues. V lost 4 bases to trimming and J lost 9 bases; unmatched junction nucleotides: 12. The CDR3 region has the DNA TGTGCCACCAGCAAAGACCGGGACAGGGGGCGAGGACGGGAGCTGTTTTTT. Its protein is CATSKDRDRGRGRELFF.

V is TRBV11-2 and J is TRBJ2-7; D gene uncertain. Germline V lookup: CDR1 SGHAT, CDR2 FQNNGV. The CDR3 loop spans 14 amino acids. The V gene lost 0 bases and the J gene lost 0 bases, with 6 bases spanning the gap. The CDR3: CASSLEYSSYEQYF. The CDR3 DNA follows: TGTGCCAGCAGCTTAGAATACAGCTCCTACGAGCAGTACTTC.

V usage is TRBV3-1 (or the pseudogene TRBV3-2) and J usage is TRBJ2-6; D is ambiguous. V lost 1 base, J lost 1 base, and 8 bases lay in between. CDR1 and CDR2 (germline): LGHDT, YNNKEL (reference sequence). CDR3 size: 16 residues. CDR3 nucleotide sequence: TGTGCCAGCAGCCAAGTAGCAGCTTCTGGGGCCAACGTCCTGACTTTC. Amino acids: CASSQVAASGANVLTF.

The CDR3 region has the DNA TGCGCCAGCAGCCGGACGGACGGCCCGGAGTTCTTC. Residues: CASSRTDGPEFF. The V and J genes are TRBV5-1 and TRBJ2-1; no clear D. The germline V gene has CDR1 SGHRS and CDR2 YFSETQ. This CDR3 has 12 residues. V lost 4 bases to trimming and J lost 14 bases, with 16 bases between them.

This rearrangement joins TRBV7-9 to TRBJ2-4; D unclear. With 1 base removed from V and 0 bases from J, the gap between germline ends came to 4 bases. The germline CDR1 and CDR2 sequences are SEHNR and FQNEAQ (reference sequence). This CDR3 region has 14 residues. The CDR3 sequence: CASSLGEAKNIQYF. The CDR3 DNA follows: TGTGCCAGCAGCTTAGGAGAAGCCAAAAACATTCAGTACTTC.